The T cell receptor (beta chain) under discussion was sequenced for a study of shared clonotypes between healthy human individuals. About this clone: Antigen: not known.

Regarding the study as a whole: Some clonotypes were shared by all four sorted-subset donors, while others were not shared. The non-shared ones had lower generation probabilities than the shared ones.

Germline lookup yields CDR1 SGDLS and CDR2 YYNGEE. The V gene lost 4 bases and the J gene lost 6 bases, with 7 bases spanning the gap. The CDR3 has 12 residues. The data were produced by immunoSEQ multiplex PCR, yet TCRdb's version contains in-frame clones alone and is incomplete. Of some 2 million clones detected, about 95% appear once; the ten largest clones hold 0.85% to 1.3%. The naive CD8 fraction comprised CD45RO-negative cells positively selected for CCR7 and excluded terminally differentiated effector memory CD45RA+ cells. The specimen was naive CD8+ T cells sorted from blood. V gene TRBV9 combines with J gene TRBJ2-2; no clear D gene. The sequence was obtained from a man aged 18 to 30 in good health. The CDR3 region is CASSSPPGELFF. CDR3 DNA: TGTGCCAGCAGCAGCCCACCCGGGGAGCTGTTTTTT.